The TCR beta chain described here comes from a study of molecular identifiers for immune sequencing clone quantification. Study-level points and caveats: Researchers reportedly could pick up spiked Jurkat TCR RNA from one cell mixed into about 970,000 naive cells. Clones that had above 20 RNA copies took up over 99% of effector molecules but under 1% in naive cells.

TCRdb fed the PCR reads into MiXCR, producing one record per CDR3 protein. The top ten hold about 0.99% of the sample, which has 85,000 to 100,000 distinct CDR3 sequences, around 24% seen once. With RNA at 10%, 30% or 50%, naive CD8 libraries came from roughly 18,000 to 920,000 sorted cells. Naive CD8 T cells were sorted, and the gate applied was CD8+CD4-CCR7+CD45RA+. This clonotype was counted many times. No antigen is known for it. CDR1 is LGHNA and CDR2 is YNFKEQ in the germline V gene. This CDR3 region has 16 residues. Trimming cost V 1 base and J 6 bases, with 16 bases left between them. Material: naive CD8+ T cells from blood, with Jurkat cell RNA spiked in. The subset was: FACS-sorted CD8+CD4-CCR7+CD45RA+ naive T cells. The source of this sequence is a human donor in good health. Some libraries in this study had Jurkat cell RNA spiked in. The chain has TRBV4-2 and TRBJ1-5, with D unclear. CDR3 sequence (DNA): TGTGCCAGCAGCCAAGCCATGACTGAACGGGGTCAGCCCCAGCATTTT. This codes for CASSQAMTERGQPQHF.